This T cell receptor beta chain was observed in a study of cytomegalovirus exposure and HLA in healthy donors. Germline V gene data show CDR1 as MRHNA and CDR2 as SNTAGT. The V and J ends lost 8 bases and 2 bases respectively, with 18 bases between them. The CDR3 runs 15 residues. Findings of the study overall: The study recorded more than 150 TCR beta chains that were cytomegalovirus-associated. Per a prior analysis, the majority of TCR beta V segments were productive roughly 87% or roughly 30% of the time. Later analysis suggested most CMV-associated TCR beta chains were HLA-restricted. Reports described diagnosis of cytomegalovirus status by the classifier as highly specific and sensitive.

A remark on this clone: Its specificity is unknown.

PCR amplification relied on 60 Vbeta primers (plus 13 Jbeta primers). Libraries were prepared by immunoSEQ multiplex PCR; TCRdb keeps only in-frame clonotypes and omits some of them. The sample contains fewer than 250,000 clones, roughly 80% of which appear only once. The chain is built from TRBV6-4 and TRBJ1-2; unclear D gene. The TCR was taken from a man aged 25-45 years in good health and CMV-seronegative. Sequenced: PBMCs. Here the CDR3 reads CASRKSGDGNYGYTF. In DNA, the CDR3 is TGTGCCAGCCGAAAGAGTGGAGACGGAAACTATGGCTACACCTTC.